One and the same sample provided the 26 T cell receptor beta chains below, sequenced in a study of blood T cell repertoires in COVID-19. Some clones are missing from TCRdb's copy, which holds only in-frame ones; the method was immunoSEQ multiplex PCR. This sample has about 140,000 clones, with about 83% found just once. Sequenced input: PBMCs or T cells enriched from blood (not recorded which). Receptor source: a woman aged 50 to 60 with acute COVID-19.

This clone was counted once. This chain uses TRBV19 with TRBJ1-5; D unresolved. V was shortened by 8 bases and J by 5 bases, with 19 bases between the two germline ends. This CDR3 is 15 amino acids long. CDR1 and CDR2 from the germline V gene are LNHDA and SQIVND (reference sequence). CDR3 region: CASPFREKRDQPQHF. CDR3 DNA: TGTGCCAGTCCCTTTAGGGAGAAAAGGGATCAGCCCCAGCATTTT.

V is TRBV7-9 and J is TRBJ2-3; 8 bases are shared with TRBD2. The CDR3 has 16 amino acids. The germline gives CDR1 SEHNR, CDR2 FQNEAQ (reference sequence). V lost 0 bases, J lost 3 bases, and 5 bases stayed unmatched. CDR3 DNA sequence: TGTGCCAGCAGCTTAGCGCGAGCGGGAGTTACAGATACGCAGTATTTT. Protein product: CASSLARAGVTDTQYF.

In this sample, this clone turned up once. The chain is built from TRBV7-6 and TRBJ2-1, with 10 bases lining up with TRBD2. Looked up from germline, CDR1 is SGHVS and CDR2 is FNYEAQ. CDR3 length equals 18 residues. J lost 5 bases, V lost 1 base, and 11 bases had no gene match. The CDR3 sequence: CASSLGPSGRFLDNEQFF. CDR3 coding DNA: TGTGCCAGCAGCTTAGGTCCTAGCGGGAGATTTCTTGACAATGAGCAGTTCTTC.

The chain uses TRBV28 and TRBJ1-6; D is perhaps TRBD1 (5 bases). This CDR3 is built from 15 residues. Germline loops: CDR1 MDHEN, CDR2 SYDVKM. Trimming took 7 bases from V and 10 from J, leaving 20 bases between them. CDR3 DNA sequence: TGTGCCAGCATCGGAGGGACCGGTAGGAGGTCACCCCTCCACTTT. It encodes CASIGGTGRRSPLHF.

The CDR3 DNA reads as TGTGCCAGTAGTATTCACAGGGAGAACACTGAAGCTTTCTTT. This encodes CASSIHRENTEAFF. The V call is TRBV19, the J call TRBJ1-1; weak D call: TRBD1 (6 bases). There are 14 residues in the CDR3. V lost 3 bases and J 1 base, leaving 9 bases between the germline ends. Germline V CDR1 and CDR2: LNHDA, SQIVND (reference sequence).

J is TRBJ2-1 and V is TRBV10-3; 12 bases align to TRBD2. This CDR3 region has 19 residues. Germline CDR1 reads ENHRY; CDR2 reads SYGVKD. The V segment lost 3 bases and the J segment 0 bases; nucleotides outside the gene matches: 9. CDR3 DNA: TGTGCCATCAGTGACCGGACTAGCGGGATAGGGAGCTCCTACAATGAGCAGTTCTTC. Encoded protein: CAISDRTSGIGSSYNEQFF.

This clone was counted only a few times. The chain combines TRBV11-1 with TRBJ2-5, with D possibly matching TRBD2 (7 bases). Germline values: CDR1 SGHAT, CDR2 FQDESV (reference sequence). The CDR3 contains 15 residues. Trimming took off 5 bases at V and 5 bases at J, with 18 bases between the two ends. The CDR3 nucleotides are TGTGCCAGCAGCCGTATAGGGGGTAGCGGGGAGACCCAGTACTTC. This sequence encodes CASSRIGGSGETQYF.

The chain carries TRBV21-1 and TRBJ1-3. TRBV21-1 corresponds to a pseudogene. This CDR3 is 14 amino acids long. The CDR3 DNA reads TGTGCCAGCAGCAAAGCACCGGCTGGAAACACCATATATTTT. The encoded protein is CASSKAPAGNTIYF.

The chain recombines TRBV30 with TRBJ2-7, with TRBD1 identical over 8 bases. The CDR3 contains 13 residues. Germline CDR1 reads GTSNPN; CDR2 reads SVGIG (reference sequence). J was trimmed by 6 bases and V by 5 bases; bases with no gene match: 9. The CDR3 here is CAWRTGNFGEQYF. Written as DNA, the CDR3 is TGTGCCTGGCGGACAGGGAACTTTGGCGAGCAGTACTTC.

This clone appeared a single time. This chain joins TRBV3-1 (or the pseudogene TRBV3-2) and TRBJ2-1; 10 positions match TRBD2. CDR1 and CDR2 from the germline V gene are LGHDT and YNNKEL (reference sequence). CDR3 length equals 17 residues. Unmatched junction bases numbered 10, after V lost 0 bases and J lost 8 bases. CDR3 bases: TGTGCCAGCAGCCAAGATAGGGGTAGCGGGAGGCACCATGAGCAGTTCTTC. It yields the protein CASSQDRGSGRHHEQFF.

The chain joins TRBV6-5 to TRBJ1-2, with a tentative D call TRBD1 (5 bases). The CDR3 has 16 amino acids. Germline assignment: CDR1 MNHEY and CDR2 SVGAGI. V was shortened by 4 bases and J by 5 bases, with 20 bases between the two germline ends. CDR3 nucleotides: TGTGCCAGCAGTTTAACTACGATCCCCGGGGGGTATGGCTACACCTTC. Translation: CASSLTTIPGGYGYTF.

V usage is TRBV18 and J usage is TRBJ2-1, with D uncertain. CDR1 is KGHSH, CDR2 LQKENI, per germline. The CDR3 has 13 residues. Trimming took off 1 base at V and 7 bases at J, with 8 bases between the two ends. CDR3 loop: CASSPREENEQFF. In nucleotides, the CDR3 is TGTGCCAGCTCACCACGAGAGGAAAATGAGCAGTTCTTC.

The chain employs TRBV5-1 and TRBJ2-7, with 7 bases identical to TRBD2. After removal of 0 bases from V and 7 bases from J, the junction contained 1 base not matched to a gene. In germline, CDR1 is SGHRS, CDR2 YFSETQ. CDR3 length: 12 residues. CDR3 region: CASSLEAGEQYF. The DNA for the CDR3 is TGCGCCAGCAGCTTGGAAGCGGGGGAGCAGTACTTC.

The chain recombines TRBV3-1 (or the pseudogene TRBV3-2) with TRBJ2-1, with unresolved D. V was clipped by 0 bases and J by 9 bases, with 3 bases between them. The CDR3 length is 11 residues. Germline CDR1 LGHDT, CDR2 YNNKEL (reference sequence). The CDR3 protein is CASSQEAEQFF. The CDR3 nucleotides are TGTGCCAGCAGCCAAGAGGCTGAGCAGTTCTTC.

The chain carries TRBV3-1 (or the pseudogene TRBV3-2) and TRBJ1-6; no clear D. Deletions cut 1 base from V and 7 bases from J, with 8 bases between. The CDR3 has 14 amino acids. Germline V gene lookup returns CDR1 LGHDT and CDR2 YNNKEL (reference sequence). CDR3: CASSQGQENSPLHF. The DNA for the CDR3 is TGTGCCAGCAGCCAAGGGCAGGAAAATTCACCCCTCCACTTT.

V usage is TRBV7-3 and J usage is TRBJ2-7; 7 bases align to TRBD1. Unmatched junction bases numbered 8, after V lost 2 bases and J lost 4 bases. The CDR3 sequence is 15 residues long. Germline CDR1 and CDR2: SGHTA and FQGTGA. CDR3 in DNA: TGTGCCAGCAGCTTAGGGCCGGGACAGCAGTACGAGCAGTACTTC. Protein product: CASSLGPGQQYEQYF.

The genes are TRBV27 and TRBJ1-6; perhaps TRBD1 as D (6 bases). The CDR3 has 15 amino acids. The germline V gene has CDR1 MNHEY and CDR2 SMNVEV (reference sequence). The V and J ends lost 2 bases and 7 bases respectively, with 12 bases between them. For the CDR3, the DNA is TGTGCCAGCAGTTTAAAGTATACAGGGAATTCACCCCTCCACTTT. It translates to CASSLKYTGNSPLHF.

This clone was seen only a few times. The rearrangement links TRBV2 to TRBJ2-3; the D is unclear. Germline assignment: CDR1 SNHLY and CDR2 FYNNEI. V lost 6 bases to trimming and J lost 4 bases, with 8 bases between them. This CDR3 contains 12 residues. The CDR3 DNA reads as TGTGCCAGCAGAGTGGCGGCAGATACGCAGTATTTT. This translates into CASRVAADTQYF.

The chain's CDR3 is CATSESGQGLEGYTF. In DNA form, the CDR3 reads TGTGCCACCAGTGAGTCGGGACAGGGTCTAGAGGGCTACACCTTC. The J gene is TRBJ1-2, the V gene TRBV24-1, with 9 positions matching TRBD1. Germline loops: CDR1 KGHDR, CDR2 SFDVKD. CDR3 length: 15 amino acids. V was pared by 4 bases and J by 8 bases, with 10 bases of the junction left unmatched.

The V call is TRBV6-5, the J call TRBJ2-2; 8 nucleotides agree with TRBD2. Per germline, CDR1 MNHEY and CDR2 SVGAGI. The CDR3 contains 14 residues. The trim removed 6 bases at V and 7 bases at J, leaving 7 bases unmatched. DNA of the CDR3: TGTGCCAGCAGAGAGTTTAGCGGGATCGGGGAGCTGTTTTTT. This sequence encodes CASREFSGIGELFF.

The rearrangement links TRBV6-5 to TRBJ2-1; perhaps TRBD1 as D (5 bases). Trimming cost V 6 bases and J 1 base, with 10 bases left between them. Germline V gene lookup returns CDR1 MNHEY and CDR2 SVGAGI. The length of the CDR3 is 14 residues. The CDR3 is CASSQGDSYNEQFF. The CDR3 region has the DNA TGTGCCAGCAGCCAAGGGGATTCCTACAATGAGCAGTTCTTC.

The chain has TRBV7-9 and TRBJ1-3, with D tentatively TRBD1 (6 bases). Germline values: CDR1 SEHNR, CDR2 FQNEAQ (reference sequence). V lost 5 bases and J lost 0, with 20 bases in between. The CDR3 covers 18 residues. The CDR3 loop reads CASSNHPGQRLSGNTIYF. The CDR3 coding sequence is TGTGCCAGCAGCAACCACCCCGGACAGCGGCTCTCTGGAAACACCATATATTTT. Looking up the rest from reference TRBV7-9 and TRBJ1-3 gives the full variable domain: DTGVSQNPRHKITKRGQNVTFRCDPISEHNRLYWYRQTLGQGPEFLTYFQNEAQLEKSRLLSDRFSAERPKGSFSTLEIQRTEQGDSAMYLCASSNHPGQRLSGNTIYFGEGSWLTVV.

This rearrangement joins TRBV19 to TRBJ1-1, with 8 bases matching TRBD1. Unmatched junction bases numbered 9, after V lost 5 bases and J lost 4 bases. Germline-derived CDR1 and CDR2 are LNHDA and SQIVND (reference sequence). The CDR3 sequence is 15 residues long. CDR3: CASSGRQGMGTEAFF. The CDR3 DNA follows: TGTGCCAGTAGTGGGCGACAGGGGATGGGCACTGAAGCTTTCTTT.

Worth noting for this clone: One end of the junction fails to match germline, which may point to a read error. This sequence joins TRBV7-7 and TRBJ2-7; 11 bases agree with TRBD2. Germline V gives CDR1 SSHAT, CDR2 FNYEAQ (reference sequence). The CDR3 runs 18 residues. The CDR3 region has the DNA TGTGCTAGCAGCGTAAGGGCCCTAGCGGGAGGAGATACCTACGAGCAGTACTTC. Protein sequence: CASSVRALAGGDTYEQYF.

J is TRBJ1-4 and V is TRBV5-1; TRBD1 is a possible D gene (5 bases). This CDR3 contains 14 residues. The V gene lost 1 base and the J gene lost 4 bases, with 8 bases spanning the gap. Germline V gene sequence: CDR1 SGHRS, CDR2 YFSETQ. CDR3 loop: CASSLQGNNEKLFF. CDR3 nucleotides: TGCGCCAGCAGCTTGCAGGGTAATAATGAAAAACTGTTTTTT. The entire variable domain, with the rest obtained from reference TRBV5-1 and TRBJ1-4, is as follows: KAGVTQTPRYLIKTRGQQVTLSCSPISGHRSVSWYQQTPGQGLQFLFEYFSETQRNKGNFPGRFSGRQFSNSRSEMNVSTLELGDSALYLCASSLQGNNEKLFFGSGTQLSVL.

The chain's CDR3 is CASRAPLDSRNQPQHF. The CDR3 nucleotides are TGTGCCAGCAGAGCCCCTCTAGACAGCCGCAATCAGCCCCAGCATTTT. The chain uses TRBV28 and TRBJ1-5; the D gene is possibly TRBD1 (5 bases). Trimming removed 6 bases from V and 2 bases from J, with 17 bases in between. The CDR3 loop spans 16 amino acids. Germline V gene lookup returns CDR1 MDHEN and CDR2 SYDVKM.